The 6 T cell receptor beta chains listed next were all sequenced from one sample in a study of naive and memory T cell subsets. Both TRBC1 and TRBC2 were covered by a beta constant-region primer of two equimolar oligonucleotides. TCRdb reprocessed the UMI-ligation and nested PCR reads with MiXCR, giving one entry per CDR3 protein. The sample yields 84,000 or so distinct CDR3 sequences, 5.5% to 8.5% seen once. Sequenced input: central memory CD4+ T cells from blood. The receptors come from a human donor in good health.

The table lists this clonotype with a few counts. The chain is built from TRBV7-8 and TRBJ1-4; D remains ambiguous. There are 14 residues in the CDR3. In germline, CDR1 is SGHVS, CDR2 FQNEAQ. The germline V and J ends were trimmed by 1 base and 0 bases, with 3 bases remaining between them. CDR3 residues: CASSLETTNEKLFF. As DNA, the CDR3 is TGTGCCAGCAGCTTAGAAACAACTAATGAAAAACTGTTTTTT.

A few counts support this clonotype. This chain joins TRBV7-2 and TRBJ2-3; D is tentatively TRBD1 or TRBD2 (6 bases each). V was cut by 5 bases and J by 4 bases, with 16 bases left in between. Germline V gene data show CDR1 as SGHTA and CDR2 as FQGNSA. The length of the CDR3 is 15 residues. Here the CDR3 DNA reads TGTGCCAGCAGCCCGGGGGCGGTGTTCGCAGATACGCAGTATTTT. Residues: CASSPGAVFADTQYF. Full variable domain (outside the CDR3, taken from reference TRBV7-2 and TRBJ2-3): GAGVSQSPSNKVTEKGKDVELRCDPISGHTALYWYRQSLGQGLEFLIYFQGNSAPDKSGLPSDRFSAERTGGSVSTLTIQRTQQEDSAVYLCASSPGAVFADTQYFGPGTRLTVL.

This clonotype has ten or more counts. V usage is TRBV7-2 and J usage is TRBJ2-1; D is ambiguous. The CDR3 loop spans 12 amino acids. Trimming pared 2 bases from V and 4 bases from J, leaving 3 bases between. Germline V lookup: CDR1 SGHTA, CDR2 FQGNSA. CDR3 region: CASSLWYNEQFF. The CDR3 coding sequence is TGTGCCAGCAGCTTATGGTACAATGAGCAGTTCTTC.

The chain links TRBV7-8 to TRBJ2-2; D is unclear. Germline-derived CDR1 and CDR2 are SGHVS and FQNEAQ. The CDR3 has 14 residues. The V and J ends lost 3 bases and 1 base respectively, with 6 bases between them. The CDR3 is CASSFGENTGELFF. For the CDR3, the DNA is TGTGCCAGCAGCTTTGGAGAGAACACCGGGGAGCTGTTTTTT. Together with reference TRBV7-8 and TRBJ2-2, the CDR3 gives the full variable domain: GAGVSQSPRYKVAKRGQDVALRCDPISGHVSLFWYQQALGQGPEFLTYFQNEAQLDKSGLPSDRFFAERPEGSVSTLKIQRTQQEDSAVYLCASSFGENTGELFFGEGSRLTVL.

The table lists this clonotype with a few counts. V usage is TRBV11-2 and J usage is TRBJ2-7; maybe TRBD2 (5 bases). Germline CDR1 reads SGHAT; CDR2 reads FQNNGV. The V end lost 6 bases, the J end lost 4 bases, and 10 bases lay between the germline ends. The CDR3 is 12 amino acids. The CDR3 spells CASRGAAYEQYF. The CDR3 DNA is TGTGCCAGCAGGGGAGCGGCGTACGAGCAGTACTTC.

This clonotype was observed at least ten times. V usage is TRBV7-9 and J usage is TRBJ1-1, with D uncertain. V was trimmed by 1 base and J by 8 bases, leaving 8 bases between them. From germline, CDR1 is SEHNR and CDR2 FQNEAQ (reference sequence). The CDR3 is made up of 12 amino acids. Written as DNA, the CDR3 is TGTGCCAGCAGCTTAGGTTCGGGGGAAGCTTTCTTT. It yields the protein CASSLGSGEAFF.